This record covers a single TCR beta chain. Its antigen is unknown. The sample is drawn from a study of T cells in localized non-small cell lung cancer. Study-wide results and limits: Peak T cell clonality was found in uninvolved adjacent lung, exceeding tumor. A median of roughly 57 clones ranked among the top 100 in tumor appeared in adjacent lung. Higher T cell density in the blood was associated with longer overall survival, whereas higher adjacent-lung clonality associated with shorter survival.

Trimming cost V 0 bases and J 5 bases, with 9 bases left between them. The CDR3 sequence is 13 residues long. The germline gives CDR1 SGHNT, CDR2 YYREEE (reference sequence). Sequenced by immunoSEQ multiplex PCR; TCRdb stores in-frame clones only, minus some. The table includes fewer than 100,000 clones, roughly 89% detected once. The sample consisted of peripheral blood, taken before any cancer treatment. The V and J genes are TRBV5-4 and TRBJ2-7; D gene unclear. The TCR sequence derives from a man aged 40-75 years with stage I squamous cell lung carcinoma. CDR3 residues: CASSLDSKDEQYF. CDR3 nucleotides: TGTGCCAGCAGCTTGGACTCTAAGGACGAGCAGTACTTC.